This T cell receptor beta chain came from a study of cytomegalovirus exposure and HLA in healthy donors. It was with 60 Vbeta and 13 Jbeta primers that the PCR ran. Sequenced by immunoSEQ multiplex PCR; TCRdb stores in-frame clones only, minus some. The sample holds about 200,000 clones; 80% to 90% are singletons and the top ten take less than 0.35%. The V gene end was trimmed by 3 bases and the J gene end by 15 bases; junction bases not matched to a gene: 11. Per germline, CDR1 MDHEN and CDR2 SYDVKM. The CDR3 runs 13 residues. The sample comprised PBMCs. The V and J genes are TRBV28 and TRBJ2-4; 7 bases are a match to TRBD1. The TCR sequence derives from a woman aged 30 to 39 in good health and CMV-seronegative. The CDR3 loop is CASSFPDRTSRYF. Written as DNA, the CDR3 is TGTGCCAGCAGTTTCCCGGACAGGACCAGCAGGTACTTC.